The 30 T cell receptor beta chains below all came from one sample that was sequenced in a study of beta chain features in type 1 diabetes. The whole isolated RNA underwent reverse transcription, so sequencing captured expressed TCRB transcripts. Sequenced by immunoSEQ multiplex PCR; TCRdb stores in-frame clones only, minus some. The sample records under 550,000 clones, more than 9.5% being singletons. Sequencing was done on a sample of naive CD4+ T cells from blood. The source is a woman aged 18-29 years in good health.

This clone has more than one count but fewer than ten. V is TRBV2 and J is TRBJ2-1; D remains ambiguous. The CDR3 length is 15 residues. In germline, CDR1 is SNHLY, CDR2 FYNNEI. Trimming cost V 3 bases and J 4 bases, with 13 bases left between them. The CDR3 protein is CASSEISPRYNEQFF. CDR3 sequence (DNA): TGTGCCAGCAGTGAGATCAGCCCCCGGTACAATGAGCAGTTCTTC.

V gene TRBV7-2 combines with J gene TRBJ1-6; 7 positions agree with TRBD1. CDR3 length: 15 residues. V shed 5 bases, J shed 9 bases, and the junction held 10 bases outside the gene matches. Germline CDR1 SGHTA, CDR2 FQGNSA. CDR3 in DNA: TGTGCCAGCAGCACCAGCACAGGGGCGGGTTCACCCCTCCACTTT. Translating it yields CASSTSTGAGSPLHF.

The V gene is TRBV7-6, the J gene TRBJ2-5; maybe TRBD1 (6 bases). In germline, CDR1 is SGHVS, CDR2 FNYEAQ. There are 14 residues in the CDR3. V lost 0 bases to trimming and J lost 14 bases, with 19 bases between them. The CDR3 coding sequence is TGTGCCAGCAGCTTAGCCTTCCCCCCACAGGGTTATTACTTC. Amino acids: CASSLAFPPQGYYF.

This clone was picked up a small number of times. The chain links TRBV7-2 to TRBJ1-2; the match to TRBD1 covers 8 bases. Germline V lookup: CDR1 SGHTA, CDR2 FQGNSA. V dropped 1 base and J dropped 4; count of bases not matched to a gene: 2. The CDR3 covers 14 residues. CDR3 loop: CASSLVGQGYGYTF. The DNA for the CDR3 is TGTGCCAGCAGCTTAGTAGGACAGGGCTATGGCTACACCTTC.

This clone was counted many times. Within the sample, other DNA sequences also encode this same CDR3. CDR3 sequence reads: CASSRTDTQYF. The CDR3 DNA reads as TGTGCCAGCAGTCGCACAGATACGCAGTATTTT. The chain has TRBV14 and TRBJ2-3; D not resolved. Per germline, CDR1 SGHDN and CDR2 FVKESK. V lost 6 bases and J 1 base, leaving 2 bases between the germline ends. The CDR3 length is 11 residues. Filled out from reference TRBV14 and TRBJ2-3, the complete variable domain reads EAGVTQFPSHSVIEKGQTVTLRCDPISGHDNLYWYRRVMGKEIKFLLHFVKESKQDESGMPNNRFLAERTGGTYSTLKVQPAELEDSGVYFCASSRTDTQYFGPGTRLTVL.

A few counts support this clone. V gene TRBV29-1 combines with J gene TRBJ2-7; no firm D call. The CDR3 spans 14 residues. V was clipped by 7 bases and J by 1 base, with 17 bases between them. Per germline, CDR1 SQVTM and CDR2 ANQGSEA. Written as DNA, the CDR3 is TGCAGCGCCCTAGGTGGATTCCCGTCCTACGAGCAGTACTTC. The encoded protein is CSALGGFPSYEQYF.

In this sample, this clone turned up a few times. The genes are TRBV16 and TRBJ2-4; no firm D call. Per germline, CDR1 KGHSY and CDR2 FQNENV. With 3 bases removed from V and 0 bases from J, the gap between germline ends came to 24 bases. The CDR3 covers 20 residues. The CDR3 DNA reads as TGTGCCAGCAGCCAGCCAAGTAGACATGAAACGAGAGTAGCCAAAAACATTCAGTACTTC. As protein: CASSQPSRHETRVAKNIQYF.

This clone was seen only a few times. The chain has TRBV5-1 and TRBJ2-7; D not certain. The germline V and J ends were trimmed by 3 bases and 3 bases, with 7 bases remaining between them. Germline loops: CDR1 SGHRS, CDR2 YFSETQ. The CDR3 runs to 12 residues. For the CDR3, the DNA is TGCGCCAGCAGCTCTACATTCTACGAGCAGTACTTC. Translating it yields CASSSTFYEQYF.

J is TRBJ1-2 and V is TRBV4-1, with no clear D. This CDR3 is built from 16 residues. Trimming removed 2 bases from V and 4 bases from J, with 17 bases in between. The germline V gene has CDR1 MGHRA and CDR2 YSYEKL. This CDR3 is CASSQFNIDRGYGYTF. The CDR3 DNA reads TGCGCCAGCAGCCAATTCAATATAGACCGGGGCTATGGCTACACCTTC.

The chain is built from TRBV4-3 and TRBJ1-5; no clear D gene. Germline V CDR1 and CDR2: LGHNA, YSLEER. Trimming took off 0 bases at V and 5 bases at J, with 5 bases between the two ends. The CDR3 runs to 13 residues. The DNA for the CDR3 is TGCGCCAGCAGCCAAGAGACTTATCAGCCCCAGCATTTT. This gives the protein CASSQETYQPQHF.

There are a few counts of this clone. The chain links TRBV7-2 to TRBJ2-4, with D uncertain. CDR1 and CDR2 from the germline V gene are SGHTA and FQGNSA. The CDR3 loop spans 13 amino acids. V lost 5 bases, J lost 7 bases, and 12 bases lay in between. This chain's CDR3 is CASSLMDPNIQYF. The CDR3 region has the DNA TGTGCCAGCAGCCTCATGGATCCCAACATTCAGTACTTC.

This clone came up a few times. This chain connects TRBV21-1 to TRBJ2-1; the DNA was not compared with TRBD2, the D call given in the table. TRBV21-1 is shown as a pseudogene. This CDR3 contains 18 residues. This chain's CDR3 is CASSGDFPGTSSSNEQFF. The CDR3 nucleotides read TGTGCCAGCAGCGGAGACTTCCCAGGGACTAGTAGCAGCAATGAGCAGTTCTTC.

This clone was counted only a few times. Here the CDR3 DNA reads TGTGCCATCAGTGAGATGGAACCTGTAGCAGAAGCTTTCTTT. Translated, it gives CAISEMEPVAEAFF. This chain joins TRBV10-3 and TRBJ1-1; D unresolved. CDR1 and CDR2 (germline): ENHRY, SYGVKD. V was pared by 2 bases and J by 8 bases, with 15 bases between. CDR3 length equals 14 residues.

V usage is TRBV30 and J usage is TRBJ2-7; D is unclear. This CDR3 region has 16 residues. The V gene's germline CDR1 is GTSNPN and CDR2 SVGIG (reference sequence). The V end was cut by 0 bases, the J end by 4 bases, with 19 bases between. This chain's CDR3 is CAWSVRVAARTYEQYF. In nucleotides, the CDR3 is TGTGCCTGGAGTGTACGGGTCGCCGCTCGAACATACGAGCAGTACTTC.

The chain recombines TRBV18 with TRBJ1-2; D is possibly TRBD1 (5 bases). Looked up from germline, CDR1 is KGHSH and CDR2 is LQKENI. The CDR3 spans 13 residues. The ends were cut back, 3 bases at V and 7 bases at J, with 12 bases in the middle. The CDR3 DNA is TGTGCCAGCTCACCTCCAGGGAGGGGTGGCTACACCTTC. Translating it yields CASSPPGRGGYTF.

Details on this clone: Other DNA sequences from this sample encode an identical CDR3 as well. This chain joins TRBV7-9 and TRBJ2-7; D is possibly TRBD1 (5 bases). The CDR3 length is 13 residues. CDR1 and CDR2 from the germline V gene are SEHNR and FQNEAQ (reference sequence). V was shortened by 1 base and J by 4 bases, with 8 bases between the two germline ends. The CDR3 reads CASSLGAGYEQYF. The CDR3, as DNA: TGTGCCAGCAGCTTAGGAGCAGGGTACGAGCAGTACTTC. The complete variable domain, with remaining parts taken from reference TRBV7-9 and TRBJ2-7, reads DTGVSQNPRHKITKRGQNVTFRCDPISEHNRLYWYRQTLGQGPEFLTYFQNEAQLEKSRLLSDRFSAERPKGSFSTLEIQRTEQGDSAMYLCASSLGAGYEQYFGPGTRLTVT.

This clone was found a few times. The chain carries TRBV4-2 and TRBJ1-2, with D unresolved. The CDR3 runs 12 residues. Looked up from germline, CDR1 is LGHNA and CDR2 is YNFKEQ. The germline V and J ends were trimmed by 0 bases and 7 bases, with 6 bases remaining between them. The CDR3 bases are TGTGCCAGCAGCCAAGAACGGGGTGGCTACACCTTC. Protein product: CASSQERGGYTF.

This clone occurred a few times. The genes are TRBV18 and TRBJ1-6; D is ambiguous. With 6 bases removed from V and 5 bases from J, the gap between germline ends came to 14 bases. The CDR3 totals 15 residues. Germline values: CDR1 KGHSH, CDR2 LQKENI. The CDR3 DNA reads TGTGCCAGCTCCGACTCCGGGATGGATAATTCACCCCTCCACTTT. Encoded protein: CASSDSGMDNSPLHF.

V usage is TRBV2 and J usage is TRBJ1-4; 9 bases match TRBD1. The germline CDR1 and CDR2 sequences are SNHLY and FYNNEI. CDR3 length: 14 residues. Trimming took 10 bases from V and 5 from J; bases not matched to a gene: 8. The CDR3 spells CATQLQGANEKLFF. CDR3 DNA: TGTGCCACACAGTTACAGGGGGCGAATGAAAAACTGTTTTTT.

This chain joins TRBV5-6 and TRBJ2-4; 9 bases are a match to TRBD2. The CDR3 extends over 17 amino acids. The V gene's germline CDR1 is SGHDT and CDR2 YYEEEE. The V gene end was trimmed by 2 bases and the J gene end by 2 bases; junction bases not matched to a gene: 8. The CDR3 nucleotides read TGTGCCAGCAGCTTCCTAGCGGGACGAGATCCCAAAAACATTCAGTACTTC. This sequence encodes CASSFLAGRDPKNIQYF.

The chain couples TRBV7-3 to TRBJ2-5, with D maybe TRBD1 (5 bases). Germline values: CDR1 SGHTA, CDR2 FQGTGA. The CDR3 length is 15 residues. The V end was cut by 4 bases, the J end by 4 bases, with 16 bases between. CDR3 sequence reads: CASSSLPGARETQYF. In DNA, the CDR3 is TGTGCCAGCAGCTCGCTACCTGGGGCCCGAGAGACCCAGTACTTC.

The chain employs TRBV7-2 and TRBJ1-1; D call uncertain. Trimming cost V 5 bases and J 5 bases, with 15 bases left between them. Looked up from germline, CDR1 is SGHTA and CDR2 is FQGNSA. The CDR3 is 14 amino acids. In DNA form, the CDR3 reads TGTGCCAGCAGCCTAACGGACGGAATGACTGAAGCTTTCTTT. The encoded protein is CASSLTDGMTEAFF.

V and J are TRBV7-8 and TRBJ2-5; no clear D gene. The CDR3 loop spans 15 amino acids. V lost 8 bases and J 0 bases, leaving 16 bases between the germline ends. The germline CDR1 and CDR2 sequences are SGHVS and FQNEAQ. For the CDR3, the DNA is TGTGCCAGCGGGATCCCACCTTTGTACCAAGAGACCCAGTACTTC. It encodes CASGIPPLYQETQYF.

The gene calls are TRBV7-2 and TRBJ2-3; D not certain. Germline loops: CDR1 SGHTA, CDR2 FQGNSA. V dropped 3 bases and J dropped 0 bases, with 4 bases sitting between them. The CDR3 consists of 13 residues. CDR3 amino acids: CASSFYSTDTQYF. In DNA form, the CDR3 reads TGTGCCAGCAGCTTCTATAGCACAGATACGCAGTATTTT.

V gene TRBV5-1 combines with J gene TRBJ2-7; D possibly matches TRBD1 or TRBD2 (5 bases each). Germline V CDR1 and CDR2: SGHRS, YFSETQ. Trimming shortened V by 0 bases and J by 2 bases, and 15 bases separated the two germline ends. This CDR3 has 16 residues. The CDR3 loop is CASSLGRRGRTYEQYF. Written as DNA, the CDR3 is TGCGCCAGCAGCTTGGGTCGCCGGGGACGTACCTACGAGCAGTACTTC.

The genes are TRBV5-1 and TRBJ2-1, with 9 bases matching TRBD2. From germline, CDR1 is SGHRS and CDR2 YFSETQ. The CDR3 is 14 residues long. With V trimmed by 0 bases and J by 6 bases, 1 base remained unmatched. CDR3 nucleotides: TGCGCCAGCAGCTTGGCTAGCGGGACCAATGAGCAGTTCTTC. Its protein product is CASSLASGTNEQFF.

As to this clone: The same CDR3 arises from other DNA sequences in this sample as well. The chain couples TRBV7-2 to TRBJ2-3; D is uncertain. CDR1 is SGHTA, CDR2 FQGNSA, per germline. The V gene lost 5 bases and the J gene lost 3 bases, with 6 bases spanning the gap. The CDR3 runs 12 residues. The CDR3 sequence is CASSDRTDTQYF. CDR3 coding DNA: TGTGCCAGCAGCGACCGTACAGATACGCAGTATTTT.

V and J are TRBV5-4 and TRBJ2-6; 7 bases align to TRBD1. The CDR3 is 15 amino acids. J was trimmed by 2 bases and V by 7 bases; bases with no gene match: 6. Germline V gene lookup returns CDR1 SGHNT and CDR2 YYREEE (reference sequence). The CDR3 sequence is CASGPQGAGANVLTF. DNA for the CDR3: TGTGCCAGCGGACCTCAGGGGGCTGGGGCCAACGTCCTGACTTTC.

This clone was counted between two and nine times. The genes are TRBV4-2 and TRBJ2-1; D is undetermined. CDR3 length: 12 residues. Germline CDR1 is LGHNA and CDR2 is YNFKEQ. V was shortened by 4 bases and J by 7 bases, with 8 bases between the two germline ends. The CDR3 nucleotides are TGTGCCAGCAGCCTCACCAGGAATGAGCAGTTCTTC. Amino acids: CASSLTRNEQFF.

This clone has a handful of counts. The gene calls are TRBV5-1 and TRBJ2-7; TRBD1 is a possible D gene (6 bases). Germline assignment: CDR1 SGHRS and CDR2 YFSETQ. This CDR3 has 14 residues. V dropped 2 bases and J dropped 0 bases, with 9 bases sitting between them. The CDR3 DNA is TGCGCCAGCAGCTTTGGGGGCGACTCCTACGAGCAGTACTTC. This sequence encodes CASSFGGDSYEQYF.